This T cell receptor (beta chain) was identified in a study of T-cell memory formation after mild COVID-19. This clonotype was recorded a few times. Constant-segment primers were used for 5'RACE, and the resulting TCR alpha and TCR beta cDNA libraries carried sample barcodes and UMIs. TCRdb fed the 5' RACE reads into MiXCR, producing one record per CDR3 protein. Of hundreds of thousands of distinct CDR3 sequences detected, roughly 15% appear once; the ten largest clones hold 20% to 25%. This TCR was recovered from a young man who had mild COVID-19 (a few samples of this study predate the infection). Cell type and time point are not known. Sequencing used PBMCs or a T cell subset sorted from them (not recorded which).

The CDR3: CSATFGGGVDEQFF. Here the CDR3 DNA reads TGCAGTGCTACCTTTGGCGGGGGGGTGGATGAGCAGTTCTTC. V is TRBV20-1 and J is TRBJ2-1; 9 bases line up with TRBD2. V shed 4 bases and J 8 bases; nucleotides not matched to a gene: 9. CDR3 size: 14 residues. Germline CDR1 reads DFQATT; CDR2 reads SNEGSKA (reference sequence).